Below are 10 T cell receptor beta chains sequenced from a single sample in a study of shared clonotypes between healthy human individuals. The data were produced by immunoSEQ multiplex PCR, yet TCRdb's version contains in-frame clones alone and is incomplete. The sample includes roughly 2.6 million clones, more than 90% of them seen just once. Source material: naive CD4+ T cells sorted from blood. The subset was: CD45RA+ positively selected. Source of these receptors: a young man in good health.

The rearrangement links TRBV19 to TRBJ2-3; tentatively, D is TRBD1 or TRBD2 (5 bases each). CDR1 is LNHDA and CDR2 is SQIVND in the germline V gene (reference sequence). V was trimmed by 3 bases and J by 0 bases, leaving 10 bases between them. The CDR3 spans 15 residues. The CDR3 coding sequence is TGTGCCAGTAGTATTGGGGGAGAAAGCACAGATACGCAGTATTTT. Translating gives CASSIGGESTDTQYF.

This clone was observed a single time. Different DNA sequences within this sample yield the same CDR3. The chain couples TRBV28 to TRBJ1-2; TRBD1 matches 11 bases. The CDR3 extends over 13 amino acids. With V trimmed by 4 bases and J by 7 bases, 2 bases remained unmatched. The germline V gene encodes CDR1 MDHEN and CDR2 SYDVKM. CDR3 nucleotides: TGTGCCAGCAGTTCGGGACAGGGGGGTGGCTACACCTTC. Translation: CASSSGQGGGYTF.

On this clone: At the DNA level, this CDR3 is encoded by other sequences in the same sample as well. This chain uses TRBV5-5 with TRBJ2-7; D is perhaps TRBD1 or TRBD2 (5 bases each). CDR1 is SGHKS, CDR2 YYEKEE, per germline (reference sequence). The CDR3 runs to 12 residues. Trimming pared 3 bases from V and 1 base from J, leaving 5 bases between. For the CDR3, the DNA is TGTGCCAGCAGCTGGGGGTCCTACGAGCAGTACTTC. Its translation is CASSWGSYEQYF.

The chain has TRBV30 and TRBJ2-7; TRBD1 agrees at 8 bases. This CDR3 has 13 amino acids. Germline V gene sequence: CDR1 GTSNPN, CDR2 SVGIG (reference sequence). V was clipped by 2 bases and J by 6 bases; unmatched bases: 6. The CDR3: CAWSFDRGGEQYF. CDR3 nucleotides: TGTGCCTGGAGTTTCGACAGGGGAGGCGAGCAGTACTTC.

About this clone: Within the sample, other DNA sequences also encode this same CDR3. The rearrangement uses TRBV6-1 and TRBJ1-1, with D possibly being TRBD1 (5 bases). The germline V gene has CDR1 MNHNS and CDR2 SASEGT. Trimming stripped 0 bases from V and 5 bases from J, with 13 bases between. There are 15 residues in the CDR3. CDR3 bases: TGTGCCAGCAGTGAAGCCGGGGGTTTGGGAACTGAAGCTTTCTTT. The encoded protein is CASSEAGGLGTEAFF.

This chain links TRBV27 with TRBJ1-1; 9 nucleotides align to TRBD1. Germline-derived CDR1 and CDR2 are MNHEY and SMNVEV (reference sequence). The CDR3 contains 13 residues. V dropped 3 bases and J dropped 11; count of bases not matched to a gene: 7. The CDR3 nucleotides are TGTGCCAGCAGTTTGTGGGGACAGGGTCGGGCTTTCTTT. It specifies CASSLWGQGRAFF.

The chain carries TRBV7-3 and TRBJ2-2, with TRBD1 matching over 7 bases. This CDR3 is 18 amino acids long. CDR1 and CDR2 (germline): SGHTA, FQGTGA. The V segment lost 0 bases and the J segment 0 bases; nucleotides outside the gene matches: 7. This chain's CDR3 is CASSLTMPGQPNTGELFF. The CDR3 DNA reads as TGTGCCAGCAGCTTAACGATGCCGGGACAGCCGAACACCGGGGAGCTGTTTTTT.

This chain uses TRBV5-6 with TRBJ2-2, with TRBD1 identical over 7 bases. The germline V gene has CDR1 SGHDT and CDR2 YYEEEE. The CDR3 is 15 amino acids. Germline trimming cut 2 bases from V and 6 bases from J; bases unmatched to any gene: 7. The CDR3 is CASSFWQGVSGELFF. As DNA, the CDR3 is TGTGCCAGCAGCTTTTGGCAGGGGGTTTCCGGGGAGCTGTTTTTT.

V and J are TRBV6-5 and TRBJ2-7; 7 bases line up with TRBD1. Germline V lookup: CDR1 MNHEY, CDR2 SVGAGI. The CDR3 consists of 14 residues. The V and J ends lost 6 bases and 5 bases, in that order; junction bases with no gene match: 10. CDR3 nucleotides: TGTGCCAGCAGCCTAGGCGGTGGGACAGACGAGCAGTACTTC. As protein: CASSLGGGTDEQYF.

The chain couples TRBV7-2 to TRBJ1-3; tentative D call: TRBD1 (5 bases). Trimming cost V 5 bases and J 2 bases, with 7 bases left between them. The CDR3 spans 13 residues. CDR1 and CDR2 (germline): SGHTA, FQGNSA. CDR3: CASSQGPGNTIYF. For the CDR3, the DNA is TGTGCCAGCAGCCAGGGTCCTGGAAACACCATATATTTT.